This T cell receptor beta chain was captured in a study of shared clonotypes between healthy human individuals. The overall study: Donors consisted of two women and three men between 18 and 49. Three plates each covered CD4 naive and memory; CD8 naive two, CD8 memory one.

Notes on the study in general: Generally, estimated richness proved larger in naive subsets than it did in memory subsets.

There are 13 residues in the CDR3. V lost 6 bases and J lost 7, with 15 bases in between. CDR1 MNHEY and CDR2 SMNVEV come from the germline V gene (reference sequence). CD4+ cells were split into CD45RA+ naive and CD45RA-negative memory subsets. On this clone itself: The antigen remains unidentified.

Data came from immunoSEQ multiplex PCR; TCRdb stores just in-frame clones and leaves some out. The repertoire includes 1,400,000 or so clones, approximately 98.5% of them detected once, and around 0.38% sits in the top ten. The sequence was collected from a man younger than 45 in good health. This chain uses TRBV27 with TRBJ1-2, with D maybe TRBD1 (5 bases). The sample was naive CD4+ T cells sorted from blood. Subset: CD45RA+ positively selected. The CDR3 reads CASRPTGTGGYTF. Written as DNA, the CDR3 is TGTGCCAGCAGGCCTACCGGGACCGGTGGCTACACCTTC.